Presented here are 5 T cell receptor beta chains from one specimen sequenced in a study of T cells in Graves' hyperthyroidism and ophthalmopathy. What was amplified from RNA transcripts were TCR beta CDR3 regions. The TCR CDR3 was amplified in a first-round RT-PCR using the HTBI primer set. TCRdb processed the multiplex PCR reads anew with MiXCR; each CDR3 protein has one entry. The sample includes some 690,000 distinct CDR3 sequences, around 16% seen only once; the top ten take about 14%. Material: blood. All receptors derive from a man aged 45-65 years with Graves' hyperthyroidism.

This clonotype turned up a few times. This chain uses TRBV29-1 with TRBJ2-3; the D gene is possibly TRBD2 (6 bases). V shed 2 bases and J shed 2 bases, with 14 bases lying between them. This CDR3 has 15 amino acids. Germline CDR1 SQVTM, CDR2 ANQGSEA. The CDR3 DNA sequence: TGCAGCGTTGAAAACGGGGACTTATCCACAGATACGCAGTATTTT. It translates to CSVENGDLSTDTQYF.

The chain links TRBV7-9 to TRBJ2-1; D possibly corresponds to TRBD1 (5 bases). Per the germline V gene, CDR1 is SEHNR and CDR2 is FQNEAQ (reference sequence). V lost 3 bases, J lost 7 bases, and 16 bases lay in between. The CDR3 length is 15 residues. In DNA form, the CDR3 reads TGTGCCAGCAGCTTTTTTCTAGGGGCACATAATGAGCAGTTCTTC. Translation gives CASSFFLGAHNEQFF.

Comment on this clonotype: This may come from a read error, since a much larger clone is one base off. The CDR3 DNA follows: TGCAGTGCTAGAGAGGGTTGGGCAGCCAAAAACACTCAGTACTTC. Its protein is CSAREGWAAKNTQYF. The chain links TRBV20-1 to TRBJ2-4, with no clear D. The germline V gene encodes CDR1 DFQATT and CDR2 SNEGSKA (reference sequence). This CDR3 is 15 amino acids long.

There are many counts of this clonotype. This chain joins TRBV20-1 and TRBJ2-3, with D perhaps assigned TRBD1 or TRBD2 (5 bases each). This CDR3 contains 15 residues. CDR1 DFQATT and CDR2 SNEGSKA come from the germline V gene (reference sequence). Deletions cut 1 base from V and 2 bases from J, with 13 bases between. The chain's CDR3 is CSARVGERFTDTQYF. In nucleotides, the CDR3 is TGCAGTGCTAGAGTGGGGGAGAGGTTCACAGATACGCAGTATTTT.

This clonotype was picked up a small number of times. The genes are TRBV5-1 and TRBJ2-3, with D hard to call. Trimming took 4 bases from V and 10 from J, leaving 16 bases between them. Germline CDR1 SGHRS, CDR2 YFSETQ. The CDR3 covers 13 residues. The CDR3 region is CASSESQGRAQYF. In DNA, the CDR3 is TGCGCCAGCAGCGAATCCCAAGGCCGGGCGCAGTATTTT.